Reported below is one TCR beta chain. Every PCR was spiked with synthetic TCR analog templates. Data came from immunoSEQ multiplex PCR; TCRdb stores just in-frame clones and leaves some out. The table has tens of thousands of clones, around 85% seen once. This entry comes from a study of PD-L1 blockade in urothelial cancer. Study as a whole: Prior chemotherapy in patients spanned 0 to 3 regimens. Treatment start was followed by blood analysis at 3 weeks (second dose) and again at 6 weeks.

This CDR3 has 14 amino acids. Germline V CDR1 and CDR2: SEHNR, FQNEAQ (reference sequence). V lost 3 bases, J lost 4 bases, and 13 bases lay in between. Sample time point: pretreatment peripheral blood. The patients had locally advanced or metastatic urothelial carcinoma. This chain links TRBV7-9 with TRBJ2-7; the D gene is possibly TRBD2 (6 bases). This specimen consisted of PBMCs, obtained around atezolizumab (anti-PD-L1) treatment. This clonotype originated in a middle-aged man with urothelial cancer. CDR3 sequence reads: CASSLGLPPYEQYF. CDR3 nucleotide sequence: TGTGCCAGCAGCTTGGGACTTCCCCCTTACGAGCAGTACTTC.